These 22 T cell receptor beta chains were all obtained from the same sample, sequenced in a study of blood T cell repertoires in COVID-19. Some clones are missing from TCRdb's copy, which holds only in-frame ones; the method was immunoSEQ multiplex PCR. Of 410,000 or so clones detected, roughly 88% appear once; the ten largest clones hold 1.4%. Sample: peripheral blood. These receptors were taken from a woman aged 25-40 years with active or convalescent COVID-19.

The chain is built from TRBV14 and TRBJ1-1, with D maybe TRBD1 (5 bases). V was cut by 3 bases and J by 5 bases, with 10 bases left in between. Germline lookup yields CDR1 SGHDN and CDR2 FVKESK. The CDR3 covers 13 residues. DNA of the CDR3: TGTGCCAGCAGCCAGCAGGGAAGGACTGAAGCTTTCTTT. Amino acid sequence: CASSQQGRTEAFF.

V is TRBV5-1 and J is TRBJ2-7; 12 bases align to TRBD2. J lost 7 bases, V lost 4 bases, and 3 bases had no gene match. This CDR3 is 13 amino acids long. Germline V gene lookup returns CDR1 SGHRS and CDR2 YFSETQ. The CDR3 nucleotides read TGCGCCAGCAGCCCTAGCGGGGGGGTGGAGCAGTACTTC. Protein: CASSPSGGVEQYF.

CDR3 loop: CASSPPTSGPSYEQYF. The CDR3 DNA follows: TGTGCCAGCAGCCCGCCGACTAGCGGGCCGTCCTACGAGCAGTACTTC. The chain joins TRBV11-2 to TRBJ2-7, with TRBD2 matching 10 bases. Germline CDR1 reads SGHAT; CDR2 reads FQNNGV. V gave up 5 bases and J gave up 1 base; unmatched junction bases: 8. CDR3 size: 16 residues.

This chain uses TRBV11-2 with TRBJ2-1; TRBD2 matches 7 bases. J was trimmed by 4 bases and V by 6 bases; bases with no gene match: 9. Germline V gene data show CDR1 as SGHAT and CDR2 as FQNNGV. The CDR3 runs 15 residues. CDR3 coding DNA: TGTGCCAGCAGGGGACCGGGACTACTTTACAATGAGCAGTTCTTC. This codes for CASRGPGLLYNEQFF.

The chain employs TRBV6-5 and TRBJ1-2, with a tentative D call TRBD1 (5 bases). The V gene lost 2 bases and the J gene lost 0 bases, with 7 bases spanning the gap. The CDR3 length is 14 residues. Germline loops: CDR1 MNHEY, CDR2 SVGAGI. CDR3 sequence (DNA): TGTGCCAGCAGTTACGGACATCCTAACTATGGCTACACCTTC. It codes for CASSYGHPNYGYTF.

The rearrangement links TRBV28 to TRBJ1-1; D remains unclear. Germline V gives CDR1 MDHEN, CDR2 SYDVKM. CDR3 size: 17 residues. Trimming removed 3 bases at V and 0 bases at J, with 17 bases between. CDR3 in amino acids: CASSFLSVIEMNTEAFF. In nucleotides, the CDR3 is TGTGCCAGCAGTTTTCTCTCCGTTATAGAGATGAACACTGAAGCTTTCTTT.

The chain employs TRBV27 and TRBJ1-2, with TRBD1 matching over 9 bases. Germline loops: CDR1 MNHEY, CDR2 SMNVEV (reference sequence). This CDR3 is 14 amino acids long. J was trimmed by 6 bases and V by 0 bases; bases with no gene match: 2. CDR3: CASSLSTGGHGYTF. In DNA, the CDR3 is TGTGCCAGCAGTTTATCGACAGGGGGGCATGGCTACACCTTC.

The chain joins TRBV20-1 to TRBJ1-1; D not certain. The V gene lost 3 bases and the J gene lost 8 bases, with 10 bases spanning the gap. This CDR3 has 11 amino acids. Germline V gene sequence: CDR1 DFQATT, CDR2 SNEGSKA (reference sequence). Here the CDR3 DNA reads TGCAGTGCTAGTCATGGAGGCGAAGCTTTCTTT. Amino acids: CSASHGGEAFF.

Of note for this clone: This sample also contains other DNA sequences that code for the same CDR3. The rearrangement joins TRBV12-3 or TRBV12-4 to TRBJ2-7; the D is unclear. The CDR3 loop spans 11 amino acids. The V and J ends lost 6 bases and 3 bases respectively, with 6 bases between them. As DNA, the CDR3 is TGTGCCAGCAGCCGAGACTACGAGCAGTACTTC. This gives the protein CASSRDYEQYF.

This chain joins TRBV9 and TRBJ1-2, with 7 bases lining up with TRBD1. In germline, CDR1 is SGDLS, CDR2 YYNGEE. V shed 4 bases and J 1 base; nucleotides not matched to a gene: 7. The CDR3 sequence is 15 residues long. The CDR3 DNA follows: TGTGCCAGCAGCCTCAACCGGGACAGTAACTATGGCTACACCTTC. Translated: CASSLNRDSNYGYTF.

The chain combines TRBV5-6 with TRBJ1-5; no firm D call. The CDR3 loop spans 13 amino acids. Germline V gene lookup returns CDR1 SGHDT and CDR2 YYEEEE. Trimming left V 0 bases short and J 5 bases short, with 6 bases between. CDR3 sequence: CASSLAGDQPQHF. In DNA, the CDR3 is TGTGCCAGCAGCTTGGCCGGAGATCAGCCCCAGCATTTT. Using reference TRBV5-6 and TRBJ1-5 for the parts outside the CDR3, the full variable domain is DAGVTQSPTHLIKTRGQQVTLRCSPKSGHDTVSWYQQALGQGPQFIFQYYEEEERQRGNFPDRFSGHQFPNYSSELNVNALLLGDSALYLCASSLAGDQPQHFGDGTRLSIL.

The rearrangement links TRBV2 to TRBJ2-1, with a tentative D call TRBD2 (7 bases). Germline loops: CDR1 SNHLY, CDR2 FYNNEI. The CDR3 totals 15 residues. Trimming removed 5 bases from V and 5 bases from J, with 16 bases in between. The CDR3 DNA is TGTGCCAGCAGTCAGGCCGCGGGGGCCCACAATGAGCAGTTCTTC. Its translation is CASSQAAGAHNEQFF.

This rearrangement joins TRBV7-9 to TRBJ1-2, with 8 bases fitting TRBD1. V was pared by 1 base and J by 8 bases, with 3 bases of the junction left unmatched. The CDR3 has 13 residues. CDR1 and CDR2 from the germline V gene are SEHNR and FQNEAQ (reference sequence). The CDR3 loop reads CASSLGTGSGYTF. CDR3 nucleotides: TGTGCCAGCAGCTTAGGGACAGGGAGCGGCTACACCTTC. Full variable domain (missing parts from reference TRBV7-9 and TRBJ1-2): DTGVSQNPRHKITKRGQNVTFRCDPISEHNRLYWYRQTLGQGPEFLTYFQNEAQLEKSRLLSDRFSAERPKGSFSTLEIQRTEQGDSAMYLCASSLGTGSGYTFGSGTRLTVV.

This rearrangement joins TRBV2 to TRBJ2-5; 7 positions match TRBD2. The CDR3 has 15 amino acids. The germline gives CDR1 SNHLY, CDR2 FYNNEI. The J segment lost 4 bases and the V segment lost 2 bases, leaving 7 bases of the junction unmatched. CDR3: CASSESAGDLETQYF. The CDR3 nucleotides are TGTGCCAGCAGTGAATCTGCGGGGGACCTAGAGACCCAGTACTTC.

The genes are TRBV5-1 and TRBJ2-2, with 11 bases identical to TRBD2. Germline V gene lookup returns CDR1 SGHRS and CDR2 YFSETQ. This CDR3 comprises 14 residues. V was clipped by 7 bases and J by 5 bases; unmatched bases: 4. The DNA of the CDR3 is TGCGCCAGCGGGCTAGCGGGAGGAACCGGGGAGCTGTTTTTT. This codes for CASGLAGGTGELFF.

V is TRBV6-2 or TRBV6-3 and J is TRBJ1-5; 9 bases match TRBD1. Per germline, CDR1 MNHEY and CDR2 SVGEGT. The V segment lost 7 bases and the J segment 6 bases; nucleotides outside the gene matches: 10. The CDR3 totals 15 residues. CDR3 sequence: CASTPGTGIFQPQHF. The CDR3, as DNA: TGTGCCAGCACCCCGGGGACAGGGATCTTTCAGCCCCAGCATTTT.

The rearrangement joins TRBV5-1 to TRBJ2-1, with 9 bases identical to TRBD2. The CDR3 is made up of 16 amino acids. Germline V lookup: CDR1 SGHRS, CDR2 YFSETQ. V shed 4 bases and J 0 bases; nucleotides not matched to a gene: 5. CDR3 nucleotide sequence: TGCGCCAGCAGCCGACTAGCGGCAAGCTCCTACAATGAGCAGTTCTTC. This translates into CASSRLAASSYNEQFF.

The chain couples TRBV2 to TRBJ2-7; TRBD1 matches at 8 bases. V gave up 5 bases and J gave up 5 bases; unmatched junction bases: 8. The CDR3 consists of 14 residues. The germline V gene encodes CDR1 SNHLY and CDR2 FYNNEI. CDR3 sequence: CASSRQGLGDEQYF. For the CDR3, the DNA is TGTGCCAGCAGTCGACAGGGGCTCGGGGACGAGCAGTACTTC.

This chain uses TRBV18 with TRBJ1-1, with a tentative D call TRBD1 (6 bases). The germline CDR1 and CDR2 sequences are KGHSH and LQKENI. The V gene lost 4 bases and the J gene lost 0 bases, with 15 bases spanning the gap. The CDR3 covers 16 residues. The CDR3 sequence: CASSLNLQGLNTEAFF. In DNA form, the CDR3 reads TGTGCCAGCTCACTAAACCTACAGGGTTTGAACACTGAAGCTTTCTTT.

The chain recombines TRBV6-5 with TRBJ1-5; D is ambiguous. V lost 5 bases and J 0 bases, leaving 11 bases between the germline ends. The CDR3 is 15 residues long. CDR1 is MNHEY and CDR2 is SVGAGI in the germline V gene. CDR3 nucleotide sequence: TGTGCCAGCAGTCCTCTATTGTATAGCAATCAGCCCCAGCATTTT. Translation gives CASSPLLYSNQPQHF.

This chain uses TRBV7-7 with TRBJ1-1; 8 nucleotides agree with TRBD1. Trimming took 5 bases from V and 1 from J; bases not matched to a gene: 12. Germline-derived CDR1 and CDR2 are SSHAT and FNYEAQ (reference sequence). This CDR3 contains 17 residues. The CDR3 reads CASSPLGRGPENTEAFF. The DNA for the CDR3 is TGTGCCAGCAGCCCCCTAGGCAGGGGGCCGGAGAACACTGAAGCTTTCTTT. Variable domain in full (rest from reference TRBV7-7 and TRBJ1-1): GAGVSQSPRYKVTKRGQDVTLRCDPISSHATLYWYQQALGQGPEFLTYFNYEAQPDKSGLPSDRFSAERPEGSISTLTIQRTEQRDSAMYRCASSPLGRGPENTEAFFGQGTRLTVV.

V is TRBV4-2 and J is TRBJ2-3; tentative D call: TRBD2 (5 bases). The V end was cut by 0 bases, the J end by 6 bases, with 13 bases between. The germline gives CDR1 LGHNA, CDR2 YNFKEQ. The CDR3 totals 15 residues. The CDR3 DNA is TGTGCCAGCAGCCAAGATTTAAGGAGGACCGATACGCAGTATTTT. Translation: CASSQDLRRTDTQYF.